The T cell receptor (beta chain) described here comes from a study of identical twins. Study observations and caveats: Carriage of fewer insertions was seen in abundant cord blood beta clonotypes, whereas memory repertoires showed none.

Template switching created a universal primer site, and the cDNA included unique molecular identifiers. MiXCR was run by TCRdb on the 5' RACE reads, yielding one entry per CDR3 protein. Of under 450,000 distinct CDR3 sequences in the sample, around 20% were seen once. Germline CDR1 reads SGHRS; CDR2 reads YFSETQ. V lost 4 bases to trimming and J lost 7 bases, with 20 bases between them. CDR3 length equals 15 residues. Turning to this clonotype: The antigen remains unidentified.

The gene calls are TRBV5-1 and TRBJ1-1; a possible D gene is TRBD1 (5 bases). The source is a man aged 45-65 years in good health. Sequenced: naive T cells sorted from blood. CDR3 in amino acids: CASSPRGGRRYEAFF. DNA of the CDR3: TGCGCCAGCAGCCCGCGGGGGGGTCGGAGGTATGAAGCTTTCTTT.